The 3 T cell receptor beta chains presented below share a single source sample, sequenced in a study of blood T cell repertoires in COVID-19. Sequencing used immunoSEQ multiplex PCR; TCRdb keeps in-frame clones, though not all of them. The data show over 200,000 clones, less than 85% seen once. Sequences were obtained from PBMCs or T cells enriched from blood (not recorded which). The origin of the receptors is a man aged 55 to 69 who had recovered from COVID-19.

The chain joins TRBV6-2 or TRBV6-3 to TRBJ2-7, with a tentative D call TRBD2 (6 bases). Germline loops: CDR1 MNHEY, CDR2 SVGEGT. The CDR3 spans 13 residues. V lost 6 bases and J 3 bases, leaving 12 bases between the germline ends. CDR3 loop: CASSPDGGYEQYF. DNA of the CDR3: TGTGCCAGCAGCCCGGACGGGGGCTACGAGCAGTACTTC.

Note on this clone: Other DNA sequences in this specimen translate into the identical CDR3. This sequence joins TRBV7-9 and TRBJ1-1; TRBD1 matches 12 bases. The CDR3 consists of 15 residues. V dropped 6 bases and J dropped 5; count of bases not matched to a gene: 7. Germline-derived CDR1 and CDR2 are SEHNR and FQNEAQ (reference sequence). CDR3 residues: CASSWDRGRFTEAFF. CDR3 nucleotides: TGTGCCAGCAGTTGGGACAGGGGGCGGTTTACTGAAGCTTTCTTT.

The chain uses TRBV5-6 and TRBJ2-7; TRBD1 aligns across 9 bases. J lost 1 base, V lost 3 bases, and 2 bases had no gene match. Germline CDR1 is SGHDT and CDR2 is YYEEEE. This CDR3 has 14 amino acids. The CDR3 is CASSSGTGSYEQYF. For the CDR3, the DNA is TGTGCCAGCAGCTCTGGGACAGGGTCCTACGAGCAGTACTTC.